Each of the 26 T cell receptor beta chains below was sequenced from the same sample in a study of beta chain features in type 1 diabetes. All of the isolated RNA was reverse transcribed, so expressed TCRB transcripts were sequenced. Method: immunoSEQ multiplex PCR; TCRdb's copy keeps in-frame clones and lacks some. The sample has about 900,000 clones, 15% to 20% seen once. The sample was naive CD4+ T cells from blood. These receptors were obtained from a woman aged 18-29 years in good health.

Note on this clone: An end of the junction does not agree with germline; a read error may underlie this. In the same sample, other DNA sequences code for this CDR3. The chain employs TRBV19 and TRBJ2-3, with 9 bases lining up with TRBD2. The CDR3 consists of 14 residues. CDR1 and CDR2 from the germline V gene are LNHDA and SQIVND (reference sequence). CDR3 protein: CASSGSFFTDTQYF. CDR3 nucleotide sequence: TGCGCCAGTAGCGGGAGTTTTTTCACAGATACGCAGTATTTT.

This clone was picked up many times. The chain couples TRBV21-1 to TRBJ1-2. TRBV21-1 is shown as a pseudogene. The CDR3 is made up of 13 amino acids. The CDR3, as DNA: TGTGCCAGCAGCAAAGTAGGGTGGTTTGGCTACACCTTC. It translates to CASSKVGWFGYTF.

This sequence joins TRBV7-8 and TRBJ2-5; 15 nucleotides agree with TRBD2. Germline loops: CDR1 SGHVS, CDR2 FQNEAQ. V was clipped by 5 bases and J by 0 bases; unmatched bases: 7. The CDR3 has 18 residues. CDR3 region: CASSPSGTSGRYQETQYF. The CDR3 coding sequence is TGTGCCAGCAGCCCATCCGGGACTAGCGGGAGGTACCAAGAGACCCAGTACTTC.

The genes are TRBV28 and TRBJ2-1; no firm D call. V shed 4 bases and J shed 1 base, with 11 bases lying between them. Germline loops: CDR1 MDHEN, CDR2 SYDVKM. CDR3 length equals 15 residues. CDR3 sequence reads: CASSSESMSYNEQFF. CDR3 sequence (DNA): TGTGCCAGCAGTTCCGAGTCAATGTCCTACAATGAGCAGTTCTTC.

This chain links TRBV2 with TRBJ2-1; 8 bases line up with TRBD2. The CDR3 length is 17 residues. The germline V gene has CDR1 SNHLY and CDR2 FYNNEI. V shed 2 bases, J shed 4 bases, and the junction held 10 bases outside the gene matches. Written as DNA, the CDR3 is TGTGCCAGCAGTGAAATCATCGGGACTAGTAGGTACAATGAGCAGTTCTTC. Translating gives CASSEIIGTSRYNEQFF.

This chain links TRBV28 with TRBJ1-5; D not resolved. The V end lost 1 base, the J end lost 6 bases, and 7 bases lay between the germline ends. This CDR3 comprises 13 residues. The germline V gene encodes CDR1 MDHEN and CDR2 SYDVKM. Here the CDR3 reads CASSLLPGQPQHF. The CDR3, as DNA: TGTGCCAGCAGTTTATTACCCGGTCAGCCCCAGCATTTT.

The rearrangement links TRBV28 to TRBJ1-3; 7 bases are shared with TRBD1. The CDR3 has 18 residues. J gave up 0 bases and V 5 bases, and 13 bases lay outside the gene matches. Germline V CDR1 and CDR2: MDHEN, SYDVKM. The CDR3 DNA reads TGTGCCAGCAGTAACTTAGGGGGACAGACTATCTCTGGAAACACCATATATTTT. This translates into CASSNLGGQTISGNTIYF.

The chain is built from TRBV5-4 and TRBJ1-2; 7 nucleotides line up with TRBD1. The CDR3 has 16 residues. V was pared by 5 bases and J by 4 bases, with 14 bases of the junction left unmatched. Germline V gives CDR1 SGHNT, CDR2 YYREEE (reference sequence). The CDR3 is CASRDTGEAGGYGYTF. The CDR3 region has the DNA TGTGCCAGCAGGGATACAGGGGAGGCGGGCGGCTATGGCTACACCTTC.

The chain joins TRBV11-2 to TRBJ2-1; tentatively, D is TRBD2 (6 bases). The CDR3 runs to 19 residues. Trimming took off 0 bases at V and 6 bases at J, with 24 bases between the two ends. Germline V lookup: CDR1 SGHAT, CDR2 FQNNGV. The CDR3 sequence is CASSLESKVPTRTFNEQFF. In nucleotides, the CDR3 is TGTGCCAGCAGCTTAGAATCGAAGGTTCCGACTAGGACTTTCAATGAGCAGTTCTTC.

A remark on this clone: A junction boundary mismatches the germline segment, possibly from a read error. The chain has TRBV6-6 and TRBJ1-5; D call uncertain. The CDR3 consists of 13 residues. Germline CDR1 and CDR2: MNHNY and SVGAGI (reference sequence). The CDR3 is CAISEVGNQPQHF. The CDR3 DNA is TGTGCCATCAGTGAGGTGGGCAATCAGCCCCAGCATTTT.

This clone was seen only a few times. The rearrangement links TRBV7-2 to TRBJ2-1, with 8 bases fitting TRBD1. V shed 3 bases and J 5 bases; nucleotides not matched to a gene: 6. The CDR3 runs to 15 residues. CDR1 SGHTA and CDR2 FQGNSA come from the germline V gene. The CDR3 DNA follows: TGTGCCAGCAGCTTGCGGGACAGGTCGAACAATGAGCAGTTCTTC. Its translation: CASSLRDRSNNEQFF.

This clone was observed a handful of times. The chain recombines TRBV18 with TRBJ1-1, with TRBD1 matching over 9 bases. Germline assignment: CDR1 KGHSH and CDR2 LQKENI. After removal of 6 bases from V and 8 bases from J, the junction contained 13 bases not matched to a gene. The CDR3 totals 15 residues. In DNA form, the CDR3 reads TGTGCCAGCTCGCCGGGACAGGGTTCGCCCTTCGAAGCTTTCTTT. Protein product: CASSPGQGSPFEAFF.

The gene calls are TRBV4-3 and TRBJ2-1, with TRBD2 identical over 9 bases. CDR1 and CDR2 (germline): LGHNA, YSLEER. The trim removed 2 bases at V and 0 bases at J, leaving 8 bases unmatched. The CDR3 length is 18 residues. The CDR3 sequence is CASSQHNSGRHSYNEQFF. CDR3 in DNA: TGCGCCAGCAGCCAACATAATAGCGGGAGACACTCCTACAATGAGCAGTTCTTC.

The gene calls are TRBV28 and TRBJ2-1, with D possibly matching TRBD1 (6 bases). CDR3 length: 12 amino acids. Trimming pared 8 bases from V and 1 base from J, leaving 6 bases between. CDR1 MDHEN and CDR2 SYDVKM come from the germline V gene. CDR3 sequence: CASQGSYNEQFF. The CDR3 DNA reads TGTGCCAGCCAGGGGTCCTACAATGAGCAGTTCTTC.

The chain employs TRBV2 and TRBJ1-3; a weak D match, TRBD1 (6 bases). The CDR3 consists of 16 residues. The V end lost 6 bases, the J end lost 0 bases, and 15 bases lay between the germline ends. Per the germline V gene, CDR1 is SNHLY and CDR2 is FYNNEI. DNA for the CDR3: TGTGCCAGCAGACGGGACACTTTTCTCTCTGGAAACACCATATATTTT. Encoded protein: CASRRDTFLSGNTIYF.

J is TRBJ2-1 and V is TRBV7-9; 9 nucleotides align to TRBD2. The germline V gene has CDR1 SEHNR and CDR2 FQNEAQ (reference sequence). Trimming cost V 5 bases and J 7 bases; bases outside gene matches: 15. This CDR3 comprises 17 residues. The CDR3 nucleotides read TGTGCCAGCAGCCCTTCCCTTAGCGGGAGATCAAGGAATGAGCAGTTCTTC. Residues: CASSPSLSGRSRNEQFF.

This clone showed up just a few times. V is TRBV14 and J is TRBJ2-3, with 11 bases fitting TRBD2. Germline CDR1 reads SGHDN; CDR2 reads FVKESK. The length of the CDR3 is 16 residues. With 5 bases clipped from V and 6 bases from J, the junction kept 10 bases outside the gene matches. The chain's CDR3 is CASSENRLAGIDTQYF. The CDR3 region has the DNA TGTGCCAGCAGCGAAAATCGACTAGCGGGAATTGATACGCAGTATTTT.

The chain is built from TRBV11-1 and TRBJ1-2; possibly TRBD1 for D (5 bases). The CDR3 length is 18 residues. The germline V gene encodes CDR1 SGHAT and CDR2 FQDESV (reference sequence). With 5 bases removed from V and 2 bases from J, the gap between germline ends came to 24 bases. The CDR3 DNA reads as TGTGCCAGCAGCGTTAGCGATCCGGGACCAGCTATGAACTATGGCTACACCTTC. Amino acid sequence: CASSVSDPGPAMNYGYTF.

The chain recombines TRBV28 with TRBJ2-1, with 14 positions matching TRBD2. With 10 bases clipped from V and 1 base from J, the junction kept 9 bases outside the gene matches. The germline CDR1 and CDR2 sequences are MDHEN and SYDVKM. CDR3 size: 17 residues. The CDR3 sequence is CATHGTSGSRSYNEQFF. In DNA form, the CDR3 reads TGTGCCACACACGGGACTAGCGGGAGTCGGTCCTACAATGAGCAGTTCTTC.

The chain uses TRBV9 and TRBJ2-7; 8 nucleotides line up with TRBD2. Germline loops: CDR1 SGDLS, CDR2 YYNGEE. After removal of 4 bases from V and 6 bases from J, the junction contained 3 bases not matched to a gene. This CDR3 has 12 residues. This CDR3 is CASSQRGGEQYF. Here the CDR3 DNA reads TGTGCCAGCAGCCAACGGGGGGGCGAGCAGTACTTC.

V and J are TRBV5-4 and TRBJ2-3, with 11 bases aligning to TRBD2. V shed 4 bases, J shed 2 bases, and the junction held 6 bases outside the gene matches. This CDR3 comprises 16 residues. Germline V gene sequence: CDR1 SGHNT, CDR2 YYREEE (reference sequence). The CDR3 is CASSGGLAAYTDTQYF. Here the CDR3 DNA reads TGTGCCAGCAGCGGGGGACTAGCGGCCTACACAGATACGCAGTATTTT.

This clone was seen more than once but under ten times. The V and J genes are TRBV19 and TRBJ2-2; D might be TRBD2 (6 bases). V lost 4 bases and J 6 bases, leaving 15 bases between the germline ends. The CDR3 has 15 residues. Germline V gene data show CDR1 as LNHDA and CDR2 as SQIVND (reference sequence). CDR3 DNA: TGTGCCAGTAGTACGAGTTGGGGGGTCCCCGGGGAGCTGTTTTTT. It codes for CASSTSWGVPGELFF.

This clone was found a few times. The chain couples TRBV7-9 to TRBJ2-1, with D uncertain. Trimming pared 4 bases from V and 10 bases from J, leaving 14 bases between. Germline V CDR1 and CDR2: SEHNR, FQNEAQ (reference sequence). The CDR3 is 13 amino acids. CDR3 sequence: CASSSWAYQEQFF. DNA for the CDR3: TGTGCCAGCAGCTCCTGGGCGTATCAGGAGCAGTTCTTC.

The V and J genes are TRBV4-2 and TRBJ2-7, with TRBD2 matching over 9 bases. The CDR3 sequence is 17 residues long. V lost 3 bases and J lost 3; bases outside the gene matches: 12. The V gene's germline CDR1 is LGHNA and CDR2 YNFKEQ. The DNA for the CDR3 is TGTGCCAGCAGCCACCTCTATCGGACTAGCGAACACTACGAGCAGTACTTC. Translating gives CASSHLYRTSEHYEQYF.

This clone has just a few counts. The CDR3 nucleotides read TGTGCCAGCGATCGGGGGGTGTTCATGAACACTGAAGCTTTCTTT. It is translated as CASDRGVFMNTEAFF. This chain joins TRBV7-9 and TRBJ1-1; D possibly corresponds to TRBD1 (5 bases). There are 15 residues in the CDR3. Germline loops: CDR1 SEHNR, CDR2 FQNEAQ (reference sequence). Trimming stripped 8 bases from V and 0 bases from J, with 16 bases between.

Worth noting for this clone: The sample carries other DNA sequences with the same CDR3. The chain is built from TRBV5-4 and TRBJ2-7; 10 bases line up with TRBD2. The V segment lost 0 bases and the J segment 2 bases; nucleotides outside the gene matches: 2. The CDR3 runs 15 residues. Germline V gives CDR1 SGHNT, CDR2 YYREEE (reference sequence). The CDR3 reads CASSLGTSGTYEQYF. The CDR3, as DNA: TGTGCCAGCAGCTTGGGGACTAGCGGTACCTACGAGCAGTACTTC.